Below are 27 T cell receptor beta chains sequenced from a single sample in a study of CXCR3-negative and CXCR3-positive naive CD8 T cells. Overall study results and limits: Relative to CXCR3-negative naive cells, CXCR3-positive naive cells had more hydrophobic TRB CDR3s.

Researchers prepared the TRB cDNA libraries using 5' RACE with UMI labels. Using the 5' RACE reads, TCRdb records one entry per CDR3 protein without DNA. Across 50,000 to 65,000 distinct CDR3 sequences, the top ten clones capture about 0.8% of the sample. Antigens for these TCRs are unknown. The sample consisted of naive CXCR3+ CD8+ T cells from blood. The subset is: CD45RO-CCR7+CD27+CD95- naive CD8+ T cells expressing CXCR3 (TNR3+). Receptors were obtained from a human donor in good health. Some clones in this sample may be carry-over from other donors' samples.

This chain's CDR3 is CASSYSGVWNEQFF. The chain recombines TRBV6-2 or TRBV6-3 with TRBJ2-1. This CDR3 region has 14 residues. The germline V gene encodes CDR1 MNHEY and CDR2 SVGEGT.

CDR3 residues: CSARWGEEQYF. V is TRBV20-1 and J is TRBJ2-7; absent DNA, TCRdb's TRBD1 call cannot be checked. Germline CDR1 reads DFQATT; CDR2 reads SNEGSKA (reference sequence). This CDR3 is built from 11 residues.

The chain couples TRBV2 to TRBJ2-7. The CDR3 runs to 16 residues. CDR1 is SNHLY and CDR2 is FYNNEI in the germline V gene. CDR3 in amino acids: CAISEATASRYYEQYF.

The chain is built from TRBV27 and TRBJ2-1; TCRdb outputs TRBD1, but without DNA this stays unchecked. CDR1 and CDR2 (germline): MNHEY, SMNVEV (reference sequence). The CDR3 totals 15 residues. CDR3 amino acids: CASSLGAGGLNEQFF.

The chain links TRBV7-9 to TRBJ1-1; the TCRdb D gene call, TRBD1, has no DNA to confirm it. The germline V gene has CDR1 SEHNR and CDR2 FQNEAQ (reference sequence). CDR3 length: 16 residues. The CDR3 spells CASSFLSGGWNTEAFF.

The chain is built from TRBV7-3 and TRBJ2-7; TCRdb's D gene call, TRBD1, goes unchecked for lack of DNA. Germline CDR1 and CDR2: SGHTA and FQGTGA. The CDR3 consists of 14 residues. The chain's CDR3 is CASSLFLGAYEQYF. Using reference TRBV7-3 and TRBJ2-7 for the parts outside the CDR3, the full variable domain is GAGVSQTPSNKVTEKGKYVELRCDPISGHTALYWYRQSLGQGPEFLIYFQGTGAADDSGLPNDRFFAVRPEGSVSTLKIQRTERGDSAVYLCASSLFLGAYEQYFGPGTRLTVT.

The chain is built from TRBV9 and TRBJ2-4; TCRdb gives TRBD2 as the D gene, but with no DNA this cannot be confirmed. CDR3 length: 18 residues. Germline values: CDR1 SGDLS, CDR2 YYNGEE. The CDR3 loop reads CASSVSGREQEPKNIQYF. Full variable domain (rest looked up from reference TRBV9 and TRBJ2-4): DSGVTQTPKHLITATGQRVTLRCSPRSGDLSVYWYQQSLDQGLQFLIQYYNGEERAKGNILERFSAQQFPDLHSELNLSSLELGDSALYFCASSVSGREQEPKNIQYFGAGTRLSVL.

The chain's CDR3 is CASSQGRGDEQYF. V gene TRBV4-1 combines with J gene TRBJ2-7; without DNA, the TCRdb call of TRBD1 cannot be checked. Germline CDR1 reads MGHRA; CDR2 reads YSYEKL. The CDR3 sequence is 13 residues long.

The genes are TRBV7-9 and TRBJ1-1; TCRdb designates TRBD1, a call that cannot be tested without DNA. Germline loops: CDR1 SEHNR, CDR2 FQNEAQ (reference sequence). This CDR3 spans 13 amino acids. The CDR3 spells CASNRGSFTEAFF.

The V gene is TRBV11-2, the J gene TRBJ1-2. Germline CDR1 is SGHAT and CDR2 is FQNNGV. This CDR3 comprises 14 residues. CDR3 amino acids: CASSISRGGYGYTF.

The genes are TRBV28 and TRBJ2-2. This CDR3 is built from 13 residues. Germline CDR1 MDHEN, CDR2 SYDVKM. CDR3 sequence reads: CASSFMGIGELFF.

The rearrangement links TRBV7-3 to TRBJ1-4; the TCRdb call, TRBD1, lacks DNA for checking. CDR3 length: 17 amino acids. Germline values: CDR1 SGHTA, CDR2 FQGTGA. This chain's CDR3 is CASVRGGTGGSNEKLFF.

The chain uses TRBV27 and TRBJ2-5; TCRdb reports TRBD1, a call that lacks DNA to check it against. The CDR3 covers 15 residues. Per the germline V gene, CDR1 is MNHEY and CDR2 is SMNVEV (reference sequence). Here the CDR3 reads CASSLGGRGGETQYF.

This sequence joins TRBV7-6 and TRBJ2-7. The CDR3 runs 13 residues. Germline CDR1 SGHVS, CDR2 FNYEAQ. The CDR3 reads CASSSTTPFEQYF.

The chain links TRBV12-3 or TRBV12-4 to TRBJ2-5; the TCRdb call, TRBD2, lacks DNA for checking. CDR3 length: 17 residues. The CDR3 sequence is CASSFGPEGERWETQYF.

This chain links TRBV7-8 with TRBJ2-3. CDR3 length equals 14 residues. CDR1 and CDR2 from the germline V gene are SGHVS and FQNEAQ. CDR3 loop: CASSLALGMDTQYF.

The chain joins TRBV4-3 to TRBJ1-1; TCRdb's D call of TRBD1 is untestable without DNA. Germline V gene lookup returns CDR1 LGHNA and CDR2 YSLEER. CDR3 length equals 15 residues. The CDR3 reads CASSRVTGLNTEAFF.

The chain recombines TRBV9 with TRBJ2-6; without DNA, the TCRdb call of TRBD2 cannot be checked. The CDR3 contains 15 residues. The germline V gene has CDR1 SGDLS and CDR2 YYNGEE. CDR3 sequence reads: CASSPALSGANVLTF.

The chain links TRBV7-7 to TRBJ2-7. From germline, CDR1 is SSHAT and CDR2 FNYEAQ (reference sequence). The CDR3 loop spans 14 amino acids. The CDR3 loop is CASSLGSGDYEQYF.

The chain has TRBV7-6 and TRBJ2-7; TCRdb names TRBD1, which stays unverified in the absence of DNA. Germline V gives CDR1 SGHVS, CDR2 FNYEAQ. This CDR3 contains 19 residues. The CDR3 sequence: CASSSAPAPGQGKMDEQYF. Complete variable domain (other parts from reference TRBV7-6 and TRBJ2-7): GAGVSQSPRYKVTKRGQDVALRCDPISGHVSLYWYRQALGQGPEFLTYFNYEAQQDKSGLPNDRFSAERPEGSISTLTIQRTEQRDSAMYRCASSSAPAPGQGKMDEQYFGPGTRLTVT.

The rearrangement joins TRBV27 to TRBJ2-7; TCRdb names TRBD1, which stays unverified in the absence of DNA. The CDR3 totals 13 residues. The germline CDR1 and CDR2 sequences are MNHEY and SMNVEV (reference sequence). The CDR3 spells CASSYQGGNEQYF.

CDR3 loop: CSARDLGFYEQYF. This sequence joins TRBV20-1 and TRBJ2-7. CDR1 and CDR2 from the germline V gene are DFQATT and SNEGSKA (reference sequence). The CDR3 runs to 13 residues.

The chain combines TRBV23-1 with TRBJ1-1; TCRdb returns TRBD1, unconfirmable since there is no DNA. TRBV23-1 is recorded as an ORF, its role being uncertain. This CDR3 has 15 residues. CDR3 protein: CASSQSRGRNTEAFF.

The rearrangement links TRBV29-1 to TRBJ1-1. Germline CDR1 and CDR2: SQVTM and ANQGSEA. CDR3 length: 12 amino acids. This chain's CDR3 is CSVAVGDFEAFF.

The gene calls are TRBV5-1 and TRBJ2-1. Germline CDR1 reads SGHRS; CDR2 reads YFSETQ. The CDR3 spans 13 residues. CDR3 sequence: CASSYGLAEEQFF.

This chain links TRBV27 with TRBJ2-1; TCRdb indicates TRBD1, and absent DNA this call remains unverified. CDR3 size: 16 residues. Germline V gene sequence: CDR1 MNHEY, CDR2 SMNVEV (reference sequence). The CDR3 here is CASSSLRDRLYNEQFF.

The V gene is TRBV20-1, the J gene TRBJ1-1. CDR1 DFQATT and CDR2 SNEGSKA come from the germline V gene (reference sequence). The CDR3 totals 12 residues. The CDR3 is CSASQADTEAFF.